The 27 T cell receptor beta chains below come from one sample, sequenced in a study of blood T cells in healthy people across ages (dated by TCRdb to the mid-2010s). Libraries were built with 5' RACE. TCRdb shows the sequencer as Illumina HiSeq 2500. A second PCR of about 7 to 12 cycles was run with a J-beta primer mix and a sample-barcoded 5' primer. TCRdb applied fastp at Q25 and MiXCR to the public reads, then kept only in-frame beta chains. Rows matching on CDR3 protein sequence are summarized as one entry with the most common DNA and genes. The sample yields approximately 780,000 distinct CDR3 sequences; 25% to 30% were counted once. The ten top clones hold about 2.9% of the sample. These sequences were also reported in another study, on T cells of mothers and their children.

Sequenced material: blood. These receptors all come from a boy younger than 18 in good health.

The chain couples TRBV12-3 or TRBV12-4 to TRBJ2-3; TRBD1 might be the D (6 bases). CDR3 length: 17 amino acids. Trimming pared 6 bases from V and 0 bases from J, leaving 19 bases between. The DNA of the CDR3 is TGTGCCAGCAGAAAAACGCGGACAGCCTCTAGCACAGATACGCAGTATTTT. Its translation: CASRKTRTASSTDTQYF.

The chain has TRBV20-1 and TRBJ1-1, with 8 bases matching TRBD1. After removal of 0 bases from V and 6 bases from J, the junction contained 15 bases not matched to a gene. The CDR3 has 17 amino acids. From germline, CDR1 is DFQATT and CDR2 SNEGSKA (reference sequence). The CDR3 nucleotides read TGCAGTGCTAGAGATGATGACAGGGGCGTTGGAAGGGCTGAAGCTTTCTTT. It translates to CSARDDDRGVGRAEAFF.

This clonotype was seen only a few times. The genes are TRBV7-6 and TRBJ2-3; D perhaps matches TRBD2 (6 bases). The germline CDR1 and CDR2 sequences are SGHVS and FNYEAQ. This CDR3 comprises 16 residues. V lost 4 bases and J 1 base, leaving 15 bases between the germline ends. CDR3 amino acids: CASSSLSGHGTDTQYF. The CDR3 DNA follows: TGTGCCAGCAGCTCCCTCAGCGGGCACGGCACAGATACGCAGTATTTT. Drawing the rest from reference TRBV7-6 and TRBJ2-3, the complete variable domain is GAGVSQSPRYKVTKRGQDVALRCDPISGHVSLYWYRQALGQGPEFLTYFNYEAQQDKSGLPNDRFSAERPEGSISTLTIQRTEQRDSAMYRCASSSLSGHGTDTQYFGPGTRLTVL.

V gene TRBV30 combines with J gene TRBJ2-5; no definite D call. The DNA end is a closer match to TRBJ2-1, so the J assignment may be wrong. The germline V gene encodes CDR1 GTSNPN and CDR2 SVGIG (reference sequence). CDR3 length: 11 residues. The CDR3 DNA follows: TGTGCCTGGAGTTACGGCGATGAGCAGTTCTTC. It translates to CAWSYGDEQFF.

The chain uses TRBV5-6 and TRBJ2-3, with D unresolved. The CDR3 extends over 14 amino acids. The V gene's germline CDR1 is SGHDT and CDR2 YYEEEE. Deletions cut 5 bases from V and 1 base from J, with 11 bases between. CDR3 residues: CASRLAARTDTQYF. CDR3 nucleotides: TGTGCCAGCAGGCTGGCGGCGCGCACAGATACGCAGTATTTT.

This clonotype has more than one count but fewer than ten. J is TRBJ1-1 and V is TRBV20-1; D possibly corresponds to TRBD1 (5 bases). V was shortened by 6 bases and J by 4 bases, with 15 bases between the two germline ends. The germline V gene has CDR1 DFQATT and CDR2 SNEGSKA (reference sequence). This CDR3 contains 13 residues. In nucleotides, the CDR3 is TGCAGTGCCATAGGGGAGCCCGGCACTGAAGCTTTCTTT. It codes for CSAIGEPGTEAFF.

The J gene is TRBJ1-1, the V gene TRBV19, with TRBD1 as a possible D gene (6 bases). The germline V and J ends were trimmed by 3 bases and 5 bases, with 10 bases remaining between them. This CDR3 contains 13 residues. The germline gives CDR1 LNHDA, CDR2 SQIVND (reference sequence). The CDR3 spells CASSMGAWTEAFF. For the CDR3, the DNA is TGTGCCAGTAGTATGGGGGCCTGGACTGAAGCTTTCTTT.

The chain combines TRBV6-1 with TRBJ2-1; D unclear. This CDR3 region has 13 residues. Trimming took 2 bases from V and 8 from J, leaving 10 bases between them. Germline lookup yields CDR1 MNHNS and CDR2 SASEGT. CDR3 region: CASSEIAGYEQFF. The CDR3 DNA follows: TGTGCCAGCAGTGAAATTGCTGGGTATGAGCAGTTCTTC.

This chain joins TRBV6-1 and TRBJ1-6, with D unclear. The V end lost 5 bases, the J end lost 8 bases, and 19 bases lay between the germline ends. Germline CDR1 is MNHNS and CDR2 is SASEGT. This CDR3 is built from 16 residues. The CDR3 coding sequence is TGTGCCAGCAGTCCCCTAGGCTCTAAAATGGATTCACCCCTCCACTTT. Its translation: CASSPLGSKMDSPLHF.

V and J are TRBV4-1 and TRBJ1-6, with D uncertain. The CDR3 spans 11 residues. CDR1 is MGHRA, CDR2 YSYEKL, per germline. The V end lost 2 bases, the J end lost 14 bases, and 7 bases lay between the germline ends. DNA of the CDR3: TGCGCCAGCAGCCAACGGGGAGCCCTCCACTTT. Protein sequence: CASSQRGALHF.

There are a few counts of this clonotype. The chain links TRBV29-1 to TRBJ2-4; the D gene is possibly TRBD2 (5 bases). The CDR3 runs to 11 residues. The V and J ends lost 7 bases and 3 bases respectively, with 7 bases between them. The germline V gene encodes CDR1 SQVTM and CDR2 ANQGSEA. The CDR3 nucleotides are TGCAGCGCCGGGGACAAAAACATTCAGTACTTC. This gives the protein CSAGDKNIQYF.

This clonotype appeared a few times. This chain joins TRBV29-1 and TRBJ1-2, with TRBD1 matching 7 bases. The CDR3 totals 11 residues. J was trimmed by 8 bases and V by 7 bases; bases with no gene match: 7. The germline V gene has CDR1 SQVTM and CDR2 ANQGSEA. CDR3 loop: CSGRQGWGYTF. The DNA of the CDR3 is TGCAGCGGCCGACAGGGATGGGGCTACACCTTC.

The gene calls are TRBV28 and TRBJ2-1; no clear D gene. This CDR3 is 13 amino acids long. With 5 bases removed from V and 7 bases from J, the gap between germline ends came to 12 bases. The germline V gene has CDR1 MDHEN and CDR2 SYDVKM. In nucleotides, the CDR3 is TGTGCCAGCAGTATAATCGGGCGGAATGAGCAGTTCTTC. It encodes CASSIIGRNEQFF.

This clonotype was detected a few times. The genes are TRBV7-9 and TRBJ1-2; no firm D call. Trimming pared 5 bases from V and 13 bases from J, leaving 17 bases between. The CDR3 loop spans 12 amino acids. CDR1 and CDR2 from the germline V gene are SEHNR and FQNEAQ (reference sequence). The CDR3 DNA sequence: TGTGCCAGCAGCCGAACCGGACGGCTGGGCACCTTC. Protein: CASSRTGRLGTF.

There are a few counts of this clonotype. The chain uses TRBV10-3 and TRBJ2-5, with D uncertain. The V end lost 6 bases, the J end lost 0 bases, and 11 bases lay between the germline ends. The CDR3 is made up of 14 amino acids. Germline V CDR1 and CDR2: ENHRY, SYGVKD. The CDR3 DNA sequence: TGTGCCATCAGCCCCGTTCCAGACCAAGAGACCCAGTACTTC. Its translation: CAISPVPDQETQYF.

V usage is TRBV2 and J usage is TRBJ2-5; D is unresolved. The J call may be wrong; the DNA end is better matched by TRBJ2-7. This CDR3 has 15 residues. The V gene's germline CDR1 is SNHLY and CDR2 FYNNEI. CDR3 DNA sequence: TGTGCCAGCAGTACCGGGCCACCCAGTAGGTACGAGCAGTACTTC. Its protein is CASSTGPPSRYEQYF.

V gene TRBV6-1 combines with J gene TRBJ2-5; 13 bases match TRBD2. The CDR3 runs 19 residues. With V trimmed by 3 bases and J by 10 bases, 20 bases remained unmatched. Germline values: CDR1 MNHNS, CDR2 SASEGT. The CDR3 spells CASSETSGGPTDSRDRQYF. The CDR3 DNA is TGTGCCAGCAGTGAGACTAGCGGGGGGCCTACCGATTCAAGAGATCGCCAGTACTTC.

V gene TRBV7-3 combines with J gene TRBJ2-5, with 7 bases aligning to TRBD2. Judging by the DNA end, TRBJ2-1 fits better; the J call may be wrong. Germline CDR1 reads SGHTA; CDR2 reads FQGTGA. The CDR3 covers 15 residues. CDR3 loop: CASSQVGGTNNEQFF. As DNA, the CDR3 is TGTGCCAGCAGCCAGGTGGGGGGGACTAACAATGAGCAGTTCTTC.

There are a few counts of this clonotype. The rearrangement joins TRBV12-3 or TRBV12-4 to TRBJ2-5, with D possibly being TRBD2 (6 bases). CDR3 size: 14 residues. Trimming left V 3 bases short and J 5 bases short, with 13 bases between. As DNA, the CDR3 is TGTGCCAGCAGTTTGCGGGATAGTGGGGAGACCCAGTACTTC. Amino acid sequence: CASSLRDSGETQYF.

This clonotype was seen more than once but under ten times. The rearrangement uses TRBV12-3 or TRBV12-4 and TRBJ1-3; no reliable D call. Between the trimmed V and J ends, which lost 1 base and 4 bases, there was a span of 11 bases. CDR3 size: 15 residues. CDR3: CASSLEPTIGNTIYF. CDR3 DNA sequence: TGTGCCAGCAGTTTAGAACCTACCATCGGAAACACCATATATTTT.

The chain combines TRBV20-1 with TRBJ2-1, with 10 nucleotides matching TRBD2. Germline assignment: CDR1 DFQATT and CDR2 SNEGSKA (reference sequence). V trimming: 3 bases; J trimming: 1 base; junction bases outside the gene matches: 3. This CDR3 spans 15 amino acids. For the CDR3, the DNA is TGCAGTGCTAGGGCTAGCGGGGGTTCCTACAATGAGCAGTTCTTC. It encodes CSARASGGSYNEQFF.

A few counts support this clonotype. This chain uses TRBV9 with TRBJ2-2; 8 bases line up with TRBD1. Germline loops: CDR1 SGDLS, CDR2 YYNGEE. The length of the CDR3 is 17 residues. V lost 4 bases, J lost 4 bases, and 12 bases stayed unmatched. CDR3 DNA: TGTGCCAGCAGCCCCCTCTCGGCAGGGGGCGTCACCGGGGAGCTGTTTTTT. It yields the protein CASSPLSAGGVTGELFF.

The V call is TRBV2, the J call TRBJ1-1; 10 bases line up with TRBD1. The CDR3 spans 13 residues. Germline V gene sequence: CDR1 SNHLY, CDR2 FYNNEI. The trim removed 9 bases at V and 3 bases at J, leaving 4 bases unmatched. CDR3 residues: CARPGQGYTEAFF. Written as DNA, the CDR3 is TGTGCCAGGCCGGGACAGGGGTACACTGAAGCTTTCTTT.

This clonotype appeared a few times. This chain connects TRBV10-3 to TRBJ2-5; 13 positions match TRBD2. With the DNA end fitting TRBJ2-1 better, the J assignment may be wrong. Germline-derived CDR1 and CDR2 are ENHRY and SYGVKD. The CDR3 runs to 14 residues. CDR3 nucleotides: TGTGCCAGGAGACTAGCGGGAGGTAGGATTGAGCAGTTCTTC. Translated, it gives CARRLAGGRIEQFF.

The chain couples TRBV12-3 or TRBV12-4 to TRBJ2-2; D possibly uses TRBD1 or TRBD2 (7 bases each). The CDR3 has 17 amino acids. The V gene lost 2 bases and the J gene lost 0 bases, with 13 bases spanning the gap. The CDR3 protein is CASSLKGGGANTGELFF. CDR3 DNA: TGTGCCAGCAGTTTAAAGGGAGGGGGCGCGAACACCGGGGAGCTGTTTTTT.

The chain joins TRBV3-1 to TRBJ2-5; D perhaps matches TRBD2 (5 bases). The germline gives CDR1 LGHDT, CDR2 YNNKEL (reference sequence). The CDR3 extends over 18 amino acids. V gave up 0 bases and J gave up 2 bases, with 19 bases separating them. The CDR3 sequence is CASSQEMGSGPLQETQYF. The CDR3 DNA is TGTGCCAGCAGCCAAGAGATGGGGAGTGGGCCACTTCAAGAGACCCAGTACTTC.

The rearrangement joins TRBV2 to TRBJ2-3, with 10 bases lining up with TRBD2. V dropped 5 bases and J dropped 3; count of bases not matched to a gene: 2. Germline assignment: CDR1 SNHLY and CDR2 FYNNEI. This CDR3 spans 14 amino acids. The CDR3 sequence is CASSSGGGTDTQYF. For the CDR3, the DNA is TGTGCCAGCAGTAGCGGGGGGGGGACAGATACGCAGTATTTT.